The entry below describes one T cell receptor (beta chain). Repertoires were generated with immunoSEQ multiplex PCR, while TCRdb's copy carries only in-frame clones and drops some. The repertoire holds approximately 330,000 clones, about 87% seen once, with 9.5% to 10% in the top ten. Seattle's cohort entered during active infection and was followed longitudinally. The data derive from a study of blood T cell repertoires in COVID-19. Study summary: Spain, Italy and the United States supplied samples that represented acute and convalescent COVID-19. PBMCs, B-cell-depleted T cells, or T cells were the source of the cDNA or gDNA that made up the material.

Germline V gene lookup returns CDR1 MGHRA and CDR2 YSYEKL. V shed 0 bases and J shed 3 bases, with 11 bases lying between them. The CDR3 has 16 amino acids. The sample comprised peripheral blood. This sequence originates from a man aged 30-40 years with COVID-19, enrolled during active disease. The chain combines TRBV4-1 with TRBJ1-4, with D possibly TRBD1 on 5 matching bases. CDR3 nucleotide sequence: TGCGCCAGCAGCCAAGAAGTTCGGGGGTCTAATGAAAAACTGTTTTTT. Translated: CASSQEVRGSNEKLFF.